The 22 T cell receptor beta chains listed next were all sequenced from one sample in a study of shared clonotypes between healthy human individuals. TCRdb's copy holds only in-frame clones and misses some; the assay was immunoSEQ multiplex PCR. The sample shows a few million clones, 85% to 95% of them seen only once. The sequencing sample was made of naive CD4+ T cells from PBMCs. The subset was: CD45RA+ positively selected. The receptors come from a man aged 18 to 29 in good health. Some clones in this sample may be carry-over from other donors' samples.

The chain links TRBV6-1 to TRBJ1-5, with D perhaps matching TRBD1 (6 bases). Trimming shortened V by 3 bases and J by 4 bases, and 13 bases separated the two germline ends. The CDR3 length is 15 residues. The V gene's germline CDR1 is MNHNS and CDR2 SASEGT. CDR3 nucleotides: TGTGCCAGCAGTGATCAGGGACAAAAAAATCAGCCCCAGCATTTT. It is translated as CASSDQGQKNQPQHF.

The gene calls are TRBV30 and TRBJ1-5; D is possibly TRBD1 (6 bases). Per germline, CDR1 GTSNPN and CDR2 SVGIG (reference sequence). The CDR3 has 15 amino acids. V lost 5 bases and J 7 bases, leaving 21 bases between the germline ends. This chain's CDR3 is CAWRDQTGLGQPQHF. The CDR3 DNA is TGTGCCTGGCGGGACCAGACAGGTCTGGGCCAGCCCCAGCATTTT.

About this clone: Other DNA sequences in the same sample also yield this CDR3. The gene calls are TRBV18 and TRBJ2-7; D might be TRBD2 (7 bases). The CDR3 runs to 12 residues. Germline CDR1 and CDR2: KGHSH and LQKENI. V was pared by 3 bases and J by 7 bases, with 10 bases between. CDR3 in DNA: TGTGCCAGCTCACCCGGGGGGCGGGAGCAGTACTTC. It specifies CASSPGGREQYF.

J is TRBJ2-3 and V is TRBV9; D is perhaps TRBD2 (5 bases). V was trimmed by 4 bases and J by 2 bases, leaving 17 bases between them. The CDR3 has 16 residues. Germline values: CDR1 SGDLS, CDR2 YYNGEE. The CDR3 coding sequence is TGTGCCAGCAGCCTTGCCGACAAGCGGAACACAGATACGCAGTATTTT. It yields the protein CASSLADKRNTDTQYF. The whole variable domain, remainder taken from reference TRBV9 and TRBJ2-3, is DSGVTQTPKHLITATGQRVTLRCSPRSGDLSVYWYQQSLDQGLQFLIQYYNGEERAKGNILERFSAQQFPDLHSELNLSSLELGDSALYFCASSLADKRNTDTQYFGPGTRLTVL.

This clone was found a few times. The gene calls are TRBV18 and TRBJ1-4; D not certain. Per germline, CDR1 KGHSH and CDR2 LQKENI. V was trimmed by 1 base and J by 8 bases, leaving 17 bases between them. The CDR3 contains 16 residues. CDR3 in DNA: TGTGCCAGCTCACCACGCGGCAGGACGGGTGGGGAAAAACTGTTTTTT. This sequence encodes CASSPRGRTGGEKLFF.

This clone was counted once. The V call is TRBV7-9, the J call TRBJ2-7; no clear D gene. The CDR3 has 14 amino acids. V gave up 5 bases and J gave up 7 bases, with 18 bases separating them. Germline lookup yields CDR1 SEHNR and CDR2 FQNEAQ (reference sequence). CDR3 loop: CASSHPPHDKEQYF. In DNA form, the CDR3 reads TGTGCCAGCAGCCACCCCCCTCACGATAAGGAGCAGTACTTC. Full variable domain (outside the CDR3, taken from reference TRBV7-9 and TRBJ2-7): DTGVSQNPRHKITKRGQNVTFRCDPISEHNRLYWYRQTLGQGPEFLTYFQNEAQLEKSRLLSDRFSAERPKGSFSTLEIQRTEQGDSAMYLCASSHPPHDKEQYFGPGTRLTVT.

V usage is TRBV28 and J usage is TRBJ2-3; D is unresolved. CDR1 is MDHEN and CDR2 is SYDVKM in the germline V gene. The CDR3 sequence is 14 residues long. Trimming removed 5 bases at V and 2 bases at J, with 11 bases between. CDR3 sequence reads: CASSRRTHTDTQYF. The CDR3 nucleotides read TGTGCCAGCAGTCGTCGGACCCACACAGATACGCAGTATTTT.

The V gene is TRBV4-2, the J gene TRBJ2-7; a possible D gene is TRBD2 (6 bases). The length of the CDR3 is 17 residues. Trimming shortened V by 0 bases and J by 3 bases, and 18 bases separated the two germline ends. Germline CDR1 and CDR2: LGHNA and YNFKEQ. The CDR3 spells CASSQDLRVADNYEQYF. The CDR3 nucleotides read TGTGCCAGCAGCCAAGATCTTCGGGTAGCGGATAACTACGAGCAGTACTTC.

V usage is TRBV2 and J usage is TRBJ2-3; 8 bases line up with TRBD2. The CDR3 consists of 17 residues. CDR1 is SNHLY, CDR2 FYNNEI, per germline. Unmatched junction bases numbered 13, after V lost 5 bases and J lost 3 bases. CDR3 sequence reads: CASSLSLTGGGTDTQYF. Here the CDR3 DNA reads TGTGCCAGCAGTCTGTCTCTCACGGGAGGGGGGACAGATACGCAGTATTTT.

The rearrangement links TRBV18 to TRBJ2-1; no definite D call. The CDR3 has 14 amino acids. Trimming took 2 bases from V and 9 from J, leaving 14 bases between them. Germline values: CDR1 KGHSH, CDR2 LQKENI. The CDR3 DNA is TGTGCCAGCTCACCATATAGAGAATCTGGTGAGCAGTTCTTC. Its translation is CASSPYRESGEQFF.

The rearrangement joins TRBV5-4 to TRBJ2-7; 9 bases are shared with TRBD2. V gave up 4 bases and J gave up 3 bases; unmatched junction bases: 8. Germline V gene sequence: CDR1 SGHNT, CDR2 YYREEE (reference sequence). This CDR3 has 15 residues. The CDR3 spells CASSIVAGALYEQYF. Here the CDR3 DNA reads TGTGCCAGCAGCATCGTAGCGGGAGCTCTCTACGAGCAGTACTTC.

The DNA for the CDR3 is TGTGCCAGCAGTGAACTAGCGGTTATCAATGAGCAGTTCTTC. It codes for CASSELAVINEQFF. V usage is TRBV2 and J usage is TRBJ2-1; 7 positions match TRBD2. V lost 2 bases and J lost 6; bases outside the gene matches: 4. The germline V gene encodes CDR1 SNHLY and CDR2 FYNNEI. This CDR3 has 14 residues.

The chain is built from TRBV5-1 and TRBJ2-1; 7 positions agree with TRBD2. The V gene end was trimmed by 6 bases and the J gene end by 0 bases; junction bases not matched to a gene: 6. Per the germline V gene, CDR1 is SGHRS and CDR2 is YFSETQ. The CDR3 extends over 15 amino acids. The CDR3 DNA reads TGCGCCAGCAAAAGGGAGGGTGACTCCTACAATGAGCAGTTCTTC. Protein product: CASKREGDSYNEQFF.

The V call is TRBV18, the J call TRBJ2-2; D gene uncertain. This CDR3 is built from 14 residues. V dropped 3 bases and J dropped 6 bases, with 11 bases sitting between them. Germline V CDR1 and CDR2: KGHSH, LQKENI. The CDR3 sequence: CASSPGHFPGELFF. The CDR3, as DNA: TGTGCCAGCTCACCCGGTCATTTCCCCGGGGAGCTGTTTTTT.

This chain links TRBV5-1 with TRBJ2-2; 9 bases align to TRBD1. This CDR3 region has 14 residues. Germline V gene data show CDR1 as SGHRS and CDR2 as YFSETQ. Trimming took 4 bases from V and 7 from J; bases not matched to a gene: 5. This CDR3 reads CASSPGTGLGELFF. DNA for the CDR3: TGCGCCAGCAGCCCCGGGACAGGGCTCGGGGAGCTGTTTTTT.

The chain carries TRBV4-3 and TRBJ1-5; no reliable D call. V lost 1 base to trimming and J lost 3 bases, with 10 bases between them. The germline CDR1 and CDR2 sequences are LGHNA and YSLEER. The CDR3 covers 15 residues. The CDR3, as DNA: TGCGCCAGCAGCCAAGCCCTAAGAGCCAATCAGCCCCAGCATTTT. Translated, it gives CASSQALRANQPQHF.

This chain uses TRBV19 with TRBJ1-5; 11 positions agree with TRBD1. The CDR3 runs 16 residues. Germline V gives CDR1 LNHDA, CDR2 SQIVND (reference sequence). With V trimmed by 3 bases and J by 5 bases, 6 bases remained unmatched. The CDR3: CASSMWDRGSHQPQHF. In DNA form, the CDR3 reads TGTGCCAGTAGTATGTGGGACAGGGGGTCACATCAGCCCCAGCATTTT.

V gene TRBV5-4 combines with J gene TRBJ1-2; weak D call: TRBD1 (5 bases). Germline V gives CDR1 SGHNT, CDR2 YYREEE (reference sequence). Trimming stripped 0 bases from V and 6 bases from J, with 9 bases between. The length of the CDR3 is 13 residues. The CDR3 DNA reads as TGTGCCAGCAGCTTGGCCAGGGCTGATGGCTACACCTTC. Translation: CASSLARADGYTF.

In this sample, this clone turned up once. Within the sample, other DNA sequences also encode this same CDR3. The rearrangement links TRBV27 to TRBJ1-5; TRBD1 aligns across 10 bases. The germline V gene encodes CDR1 MNHEY and CDR2 SMNVEV (reference sequence). The CDR3 is 15 residues long. J was trimmed by 6 bases and V by 5 bases; bases with no gene match: 7. The CDR3 nucleotides read TGTGCCAGCAGTCCCGACAGGGGGCGAAGTCAGCCCCAGCATTTT. Its protein is CASSPDRGRSQPQHF.

Concerning this clone itself: Other DNA sequences from this sample encode an identical CDR3 as well. The chain links TRBV5-1 to TRBJ1-1, with 11 bases matching TRBD1. Germline loops: CDR1 SGHRS, CDR2 YFSETQ. CDR3 length: 15 amino acids. With V trimmed by 4 bases and J by 5 bases, 7 bases remained unmatched. CDR3 nucleotide sequence: TGCGCCAGCAGCGCCGGACAGGGGGCTGGGACTGAAGCTTTCTTT. Amino acids: CASSAGQGAGTEAFF.

As regards this clone: The same CDR3 also results from other DNA sequences found in this sample. The V and J genes are TRBV5-1 and TRBJ2-1; perhaps D is TRBD1 or TRBD2 (5 bases each). Trimming removed 0 bases at V and 4 bases at J, with 8 bases between. Germline V CDR1 and CDR2: SGHRS, YFSETQ. The CDR3 sequence is 14 residues long. The CDR3, as DNA: TGCGCCAGCAGCTTGGGAGGGGATTACAATGAGCAGTTCTTC. It encodes CASSLGGDYNEQFF.

This clone was detected once. CDR3 protein: CAWNPDTNQPQHF. CDR3 bases: TGTGCCTGGAATCCGGACACCAATCAGCCCCAGCATTTT. This chain links TRBV30 with TRBJ1-5, with D possibly being TRBD1 (5 bases). Germline V gene lookup returns CDR1 GTSNPN and CDR2 SVGIG (reference sequence). Trimming stripped 4 bases from V and 3 bases from J, with 10 bases between. This CDR3 comprises 13 residues. The variable domain in full, with the rest retrieved from reference TRBV30 and TRBJ1-5, is SQTIHQWPATLVQPVGSPLSLECTVEGTSNPNLYWYRQAAGRGLQLLFYSVGIGQISSEVPQNLSASRPQDRQFILSSKKLLLSDSGFYLCAWNPDTNQPQHFGDGTRLSIL.